This T cell receptor beta chain was identified in a study of beta chain features in type 1 diabetes. The study's findings and limits: Moderate yet significant TCRB CDR3 shortening was seen in Type 1 diabetes patients in all four CD4+ subsets. Individuals with type 1 diabetes displayed fewer insertions and more deletions at VDJ junctions.

Of note for this clone: The antigen remains undetermined.

Since all of the isolated RNA was reverse transcribed, expressed TCRB transcripts were what got sequenced. The repertoire was sequenced with immunoSEQ multiplex PCR; TCRdb's copy has only in-frame clones and lacks some. Here the sample spans roughly 250,000 clones, 68% being singletons. Purities in excess of 98% were seen in all sorted populations. Trimming removed 6 bases from V and 5 bases from J, with 16 bases in between. There are 13 residues in the CDR3. Germline values: CDR1 SQVTM, CDR2 ANQGSEA. The gene calls are TRBV29-1 and TRBJ2-5, with D possibly matching TRBD2 (6 bases). The sample consisted of naive CD4+ T cells from blood. This sequence was found in a young man in good health. CDR3 in DNA: TGCAGCGTCGCAGGAGGGTCCGGGGAGACCCAGTACTTC. It translates to CSVAGGSGETQYF.